Detailed here is one T cell receptor beta chain. There is no known antigen for this receptor. Qualities for individual bases were not recorded, and no much larger clone is one base off. According to the study, the label for this sample's treatment or condition signals: roughly 11-day PBMC culture with coronavirus spike peptide pools or control peptides (ViraFEST assay). The ViraFEST assay was used in the study, in which antigen-specific T cells were expanded with peptide pools and expanded clonotypes were subsequently identified by TCR sequencing. The convalescent patients' positive SARS-CoV-2 PCR tests fell between March and December 2020, which was before the Alpha, Beta and Delta variants emerged in the United States. Each well held approximately 2 million PBMCs cultured in IMDM containing approximately 5% human AB serum and 10 IU/ml IL-2, with around 9.7 ug/ml peptide pools added. On days 3 and 7, half of the culture medium was replaced with fresh IL-2-containing medium. CD4+ T cells were isolated after approximately eleven days of culture through negative selection using the EasySep CD4+ T cell isolation kit. PBMCs were separated from whole blood using Ficoll-Paque Plus gradient centrifugation and then either used fresh or cryopreserved at -140C. Triplicate wells were generally used for each culture condition.

The data derive from a study of vaccination and CD4 T cells after COVID-19 (dated by TCRdb to between 2020 and 2023). About the investigation overall: Every convalescent patient had a positive nasal swab PCR test for SARS-CoV-2, with mild disease in under ten patients and severe disease in one. Six males and four females were included in the convalescent cohort, with two Hispanic individuals, seven Caucasians, two Asians and one multiracial person represented. Participants received two doses of either the Pfizer-BioNTech BNT162b2 vaccine (n=8) or the Moderna mRNA-1273 vaccine (n=2). Post-COVID blood samples were collected from convalescent patients a median of around 100 days after diagnosis, with a range of roughly 35 to 170 days. Post-vaccine blood samples were taken a median of about 77 days after the second vaccine dose, with a range of roughly 13 to 250 days. The cultures were stimulated with overlapping spike peptide pools from SARS-CoV-2 and from the common cold coronaviruses HCoV-NL63, HCoV-OC43 and HCoV-229E. As controls, cultures received a CEFX viral epitope pool (the positive control), an HIV-1 Nef peptide pool (the negative control), or no peptide at all. The spike-specific CD4+ TCR repertoire was compared before and after mRNA vaccination in approximately 9 COVID-19 convalescent patients and 4 infection-naive healthy vaccine recipients. General findings and caveats noted by the study authors: The median number of SARS-CoV-2-reactive clonotypes rose from about 23 after infection to some 37 after vaccination, but the change was not significant. Nearly all vaccine-specific clones in convalescent patients (304 of 307) were mono-reactive for SARS-CoV-2 spike rather than cross-reactive with common cold coronaviruses. The number of convalescent patients in the study was relatively small, and the study did not examine early timepoints following natural infection. In convalescent patients, a median approximately 83% of post-vaccine SARS-CoV-2-reactive clones were detected only after vaccination, and vaccine-specific priming was suggested by this finding.

The protocol used for the library was PCR. TCR sequencing of DNA from cultured CD4+ T cells used the Oncomine TCR Beta short-read assay at the Johns Hopkins FTIC core. Genomic DNA was extracted from the cultured CD4+ T cells with the QIAamp micro DNA kit. Oncomine TCR Beta libraries from cultured CD4+ T cells were pooled using unique dual indexes and sequenced on an Illumina iSeq 100. The published analysis was carried out like this. Non-productive sequences were removed, and CDR3s that did not start with C, did not end with F or W, or were shorter than 7 amino acids were discarded. The MANAFEST web application identified antigen-specific clonotypes by comparing peptide-stimulated wells against reference wells and other culture wells. To be called positive, a clone needed an FDR below 0.05, an odds ratio above 5, and a productive frequency above 0.1% in at least two of three replicate wells. Clonotypes that were significantly expanded in both SARS-CoV-2 spike wells and at least one common cold coronavirus spike condition were defined as cross-reactive. Using R version 3.6.1, CDR3 homology was evaluated through Levenshtein distances (stringdist) along with unrooted phylogenetic trees (ape). TCRdb's own reprocessing of the public reads used fastp at Q25 and MiXCR and kept productive beta chains. Each entry merges the rows of one CDR3 protein and shows their most common DNA and genes. These V and J calls derive from TCRdb rather than the authors' analysis. The sample data list 15,000 to 20,000 distinct CDR3 sequences, and roughly 50% of these were observed just once. The top ten clonotypes cover around 15% of the sample.

The CDR3 starts with the cysteine, ends with the phenylalanine, and has 16 residues. Just the 48-base CDR3 DNA is kept, in frame starting at base 1. CDR1 and CDR2 are read off the germline V gene (reference sequence) as DFQATT and SNEGSKA. V ends up 5 bases short and J 5 bases short, with an unmatched junction base count of 14. The rearranged segments are TRBV20-1 and TRBJ2-5; 10 bases in the junction line up with TRBD2. This receptor was obtained from a human donor who had recovered from COVID-19. Material for sequencing was CD4+ T cells from blood, cultured in vitro. The bases are TGCAGTGCTGACAAAGAGCGGGGGGGCTTTTGGGAGACCCAGTACTTC. This sequence encodes CSADKERGGFWETQYF.